A selection of T cell receptor beta chains follows, all from one sample in a study of OX40 agonist ivuxolimab in advanced cancers. Sequenced by immunoSEQ multiplex PCR; TCRdb stores in-frame clones only, minus some. Of approximately 130,000 clones detected, approximately 90% appear once; the ten largest clones hold roughly 1.1%. The material was CD4+ or CD8+ T cells sorted from blood, obtained in a trial of the OX40 agonist ivuxolimab. The source of these receptors is an adult with an advanced solid tumor such as melanoma, head and neck, liver or kidney cancer. Each CDR3 is given with its conserved first and last residue. The order of the fields is J gene, V gene, CDR3 length, D gene, CDR3 protein, CDR3 DNA. A D gene is named only where the DNA matches it firmly.

>TRBJ2-7|TRBV21-1|15|NA
CASSSYHRGSREQYF
TGTGCCAGCAGCAGTTATCACAGGGGGTCCCGTGAGCAGTACTTC
>TRBJ1-2|TRBV18|15|NA
CASSLRAGLGYGYTF
TGTGCCAGCTCACTGCGGGCAGGGCTTGGCTATGGCTACACCTTC
>TRBJ1-5|TRBV28|16|NA
CASSRLTGTSNQPQHF
TGTGCCAGCAGTCGTCTAACAGGGACGAGCAATCAGCCCCAGCATTTT
>TRBJ2-1|TRBV19|14|TRBD1
CASSPQGPNNEQFF
TGTGCCAGTAGCCCACAGGGGCCCAACAATGAGCAGTTCTTC
>TRBJ1-4|TRBV28|15|TRBD1
CASSTRQGINEKLFF
TGTGCCAGCAGTACCCGACAGGGCATTAATGAAAAACTGTTTTTT
>TRBJ2-1|TRBV28|15|TRBD1
CASSRSGQPYNEQFF
TGTGCCAGCAGTCGCTCGGGACAGCCCTACAATGAGCAGTTCTTC
>TRBJ1-1|TRBV5-6|18|NA
CASSPRGQGSGADTEAFF
TGTGCCAGCAGCCCCCGGGGGCAGGGGAGTGGAGCGGACACTGAAGCTTTCTTT
>TRBJ2-1|TRBV15|15|TRBD2
CATSGFGLAGGEQFF
TGTGCCACCAGCGGATTCGGACTAGCGGGAGGTGAGCAGTTCTTC
>TRBJ2-7|TRBV30|14|TRBD2
CAWSRTSLSYEQYF
TGTGCCTGGAGTCGGACTAGTCTATCCTACGAGCAGTACTTC
>TRBJ1-1|TRBV18|15|NA
CASSPRQEANTEAFF
TGTGCCAGCTCTCCTAGACAGGAGGCGAACACTGAAGCTTTCTTT